This T cell receptor (beta chain) is drawn from a study of cytomegalovirus exposure and HLA in healthy donors. Germline V gives CDR1 SGHNT, CDR2 YENEEA. The V and J ends lost 5 bases and 0 bases respectively, with 13 bases between them. The CDR3 runs to 15 residues. Broader study findings: The study put some 150 TCR beta chains on its list as cytomegalovirus-associated. Earlier analysis found most TCR beta V segments productive about 90% or about 30% of the time. A later analysis linked a missense variant in DCLRE1C to the trimming of TCR beta V and J genes.

Vbeta (60) and Jbeta (13) primers were used in the PCR. Profiling relied on immunoSEQ multiplex PCR, and the TCRdb table lists in-frame clones only, not all of them. Recorded for this sample: 100,000 to 150,000 clones. Details on this clone: Antigen specificity is unknown.

The source material was PBMCs. The receptor was isolated from a man between 25 and 39 years old in good health and CMV-seronegative. The chain joins TRBV11-3 to TRBJ1-1; D is perhaps TRBD1 (5 bases). The CDR3 DNA reads as TGTGCCAGCAGCCCTGCGGCAGGGTTGAACACTGAAGCTTTCTTT. Translating it yields CASSPAAGLNTEAFF.